The source of this TCR beta chain is a study of beta chain features in type 1 diabetes. This clone was seen only a few times. The investigators reverse transcribed all of the isolated RNA, so they sequenced expressed TCRB transcripts. Here immunoSEQ multiplex PCR was the method, and the copy in TCRdb shows in-frame clones only, minus some. This sample yields some 160,000 clones, of which less than 9.5% are seen a single time; under 2.5% belongs to the top ten. The V gene lost 2 bases and the J gene lost 7 bases, with 11 bases spanning the gap. The CDR3 totals 12 residues. CDR1 and CDR2 (germline): GTSNPN, SVGIG (reference sequence).

Sequencing was carried out using central memory CD4+ T cells from blood. The TCR sequence derives from a woman between 18 and 29 years old in good health. The chain links TRBV30 to TRBJ1-2; a weak D match, TRBD1 (5 bases). The CDR3 nucleotides are TGTGCCTGGAGTCGTGCAGGGCTTGGCTACACCTTC. It codes for CAWSRAGLGYTF.